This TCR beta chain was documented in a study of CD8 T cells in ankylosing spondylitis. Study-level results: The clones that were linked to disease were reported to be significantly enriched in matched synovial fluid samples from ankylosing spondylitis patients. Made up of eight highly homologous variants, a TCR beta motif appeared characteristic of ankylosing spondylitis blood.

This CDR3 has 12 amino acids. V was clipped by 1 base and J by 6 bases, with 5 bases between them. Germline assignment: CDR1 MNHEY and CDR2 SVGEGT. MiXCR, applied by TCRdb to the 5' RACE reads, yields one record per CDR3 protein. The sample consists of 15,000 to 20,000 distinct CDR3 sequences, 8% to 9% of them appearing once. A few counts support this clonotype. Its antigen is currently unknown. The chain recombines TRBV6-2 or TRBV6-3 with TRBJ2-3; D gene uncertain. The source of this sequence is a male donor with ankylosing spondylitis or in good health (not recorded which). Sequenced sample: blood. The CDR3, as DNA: TGTGCCAGCAGTTACTGGGTCGATACGCAGTATTTT. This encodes CASSYWVDTQYF.